This T cell receptor beta chain derives from a study of PD-L1 blockade in urothelial cancer (dated by TCRdb to the late 2010s). Concerning the study at large: All patients started therapy in about 2014 and received atezolizumab 1,200 mg intravenously every 3 weeks. About 85% of the roughly 29 patients were males with bladder-origin urothelial cancer, and about two thirds of the roughly 30 reported a prior smoking history. Patients had an ECOG performance status of 0 or 1 and had received between 0 and 3 prior chemotherapy regimens. Blood samples were analyzed at two time points: 3 weeks after treatment start (second dose) and 6 weeks after treatment start. Blood samples gave a median of 141,255 T cells and approximately 85,000 unique TCRs, with a median clonality of approximately 0.08. Somatic, immune and clinical correlates of response to PD-L1 blockade with atezolizumab in urothelial cancer were the focus of an exploratory multi-omic analysis. Pretreatment tumor samples, along with matched peripheral blood serially collected before and after atezolizumab treatment, were subjected to TCR sequencing. Durable clinical benefit was defined as a progression-free survival longer than 6 months, and TCR features were additionally tested against progression-free survival and overall survival. In the same patients who had TCR sequencing, pretreatment tumors also underwent whole exome sequencing and RNA sequencing. Under ten patients reached durable clinical benefit, while 20 patients did not. Under 30 patients had pretreatment blood TCR-seq, around 25 had at least one posttreatment blood collection, and around 25 had tumor TCR-seq. Overall results and qualifications from the work: Because the sample size was small (n of about 29) and many of the analyses were exploratory, the results are meant to be hypothesis-generating. Patients with durable benefit showed greater expansion of tumor-associated TCR clones in peripheral blood 3 weeks after starting treatment (n of about 20, p = 0.022). Improved progression-free and overall survival was found to be associated with pretreatment peripheral blood TCR clonality below the median.

Synthetic TCR analog templates were spiked into each PCR so that absolute template abundance could be estimated from read counts. The immunoSEQ assay was used to amplify TCRbeta CDR3 regions from genomic DNA with bias-controlled V and J gene primers. Sequencing of rearranged TCRbeta segments was performed at approximately 20X coverage. Concerning the study's data processing: Sequencing errors were corrected by clustering, and CDR3s were annotated against IMGT so that V, D and J genes could be assigned. Out-of-frame and stop-codon sequences were excluded, and only productive TCRbeta rearrangements were used in downstream analyses. Clonality was computed as one minus Shannon entropy normalized by the log of the number of unique productive sequences. Clones differing between time points or between blood and tumor were identified using Fisher's exact test with Benjamini-Hochberg correction, with an adjusted p below 0.01 applied as the threshold. TCRdb carries this immuneACCESS record with in-frame sequences only. Its versions omit some clonotypes, under half of them owing to an unresolved V gene in the studies checked, with the rest unexplained. Clone size and V and J calls were adopted from that table, with D and trimming inferred from the DNA. In all, the sample holds more than 75,000 clones, and 85% to 95% of those were seen once. 7.5% to 10% of the sample goes to the ten largest clones.

The cohort comprised fewer than 35 patients with locally advanced or metastatic urothelial carcinoma treated at Memorial Sloan Kettering on a trial protocol. Peripheral blood mononuclear cells were collected pretreatment and during treatment, with between 1 and 8 total time points obtained per patient. The Qiagen DNeasy Blood extraction kit was used to purify genomic DNA from total PBMCs and tumor samples. PBMCs were collected pretreatment and during treatment, and were isolated and stored as previously described. About this clone itself: This receptor's antigen is unknown. No base-level quality is on record; no much larger clone is a single base apart.

The receptor's source is a man aged 60 to 75 with urothelial cancer. Specimen: PBMCs, collected around atezolizumab (anti-PD-L1) treatment.

The CDR3 region reads CSACAAGTGTDTQYF. The DNA is as follows: TGCAGCGCTTGTGCCGCCGGGACAGGCACAGATACGCAGTATTTT. The chain is encoded by TRBV29-1 joined to TRBJ2-3; 7 of the junction bases match TRBD1. Sequences SQVTM (CDR1) and ANQGSEA (CDR2) are obtained from the germline V gene. Its CDR3 holds 15 amino acids, cysteine through phenylalanine. Left in the record is the CDR3 DNA by itself, 45 bases read in frame from the first base. From V the trimming removes 7 bases and from J it removes 1 base, while the gene matches leave 11 bases of the junction unaccounted for.